These 18 T cell receptor beta chains share one sample of origin, sequenced in a study of cytomegalovirus exposure and HLA in healthy donors. PCR used 60 Vbeta primers and 13 Jbeta primers. The assay was immunoSEQ multiplex PCR, and TCRdb's table has in-frame clones only and misses some. The table has around 160,000 clones, approximately 80% seen once. Sequencing was done on a sample of PBMCs. These receptors were taken from a woman aged 18-30 years in good health and CMV-seronegative.

This chain connects TRBV27 to TRBJ2-5, with TRBD1 identical over 7 bases. The trim removed 0 bases at V and 4 bases at J, leaving 2 bases unmatched. The CDR3 runs 14 residues. Germline CDR1 reads MNHEY; CDR2 reads SMNVEV (reference sequence). In DNA form, the CDR3 reads TGTGCCAGCAGTTTATCAAGGGGGCGAGAGACCCAGTACTTC. Its protein is CASSLSRGRETQYF.

Only one count was recorded for this clone. The rearrangement uses TRBV27 and TRBJ1-1, with D unclear. Per germline, CDR1 MNHEY and CDR2 SMNVEV (reference sequence). Trimming removed 2 bases at V and 3 bases at J, with 7 bases between. This CDR3 spans 13 amino acids. The CDR3 nucleotides read TGTGCCAGCAGTTTAATATCGGACACTGAAGCTTTCTTT. Its translation is CASSLISDTEAFF.

This chain joins TRBV27 and TRBJ1-5; a possible D gene is TRBD1 (6 bases). Germline CDR1 MNHEY, CDR2 SMNVEV (reference sequence). The V end lost 3 bases, the J end lost 4 bases, and 19 bases lay between the germline ends. This CDR3 contains 17 residues. Written as DNA, the CDR3 is TGTGCCAGCAGTTTCCAACCAGTAACAGGGATAAATCAGCCCCAGCATTTT. Amino acid sequence: CASSFQPVTGINQPQHF.

The gene calls are TRBV28 and TRBJ2-5, with D possibly being TRBD1 (5 bases). The J call may be wrong; the DNA end is better matched by TRBJ2-7. Germline V gene data show CDR1 as MDHEN and CDR2 as SYDVKM. The CDR3 contains 15 residues. CDR3 region: CASSLRRATLYEQYF. In DNA form, the CDR3 reads TGTGCCAGCAGTTTACGCAGGGCCACCCTATACGAGCAGTACTTC.

This chain connects TRBV30 to TRBJ1-6; TRBD1 agrees at 7 bases. There are 18 residues in the CDR3. V was pared by 2 bases and J by 9 bases, with 19 bases of the junction left unmatched. Per germline, CDR1 GTSNPN and CDR2 SVGIG (reference sequence). The CDR3 spells CAWSLVLTGFVGRSPLHF. CDR3 sequence (DNA): TGTGCCTGGAGTCTCGTTCTGACAGGGTTCGTCGGTCGTTCACCCCTCCACTTT.

The chain recombines TRBV5-6 with TRBJ1-6; D unresolved. The CDR3 extends over 15 amino acids. V lost 0 bases, J lost 8 bases, and 12 bases lay in between. Germline V gene data show CDR1 as SGHDT and CDR2 as YYEEEE. The CDR3 loop reads CASSLASGSYSPLHF. The DNA for the CDR3 is TGTGCCAGCAGCTTGGCCTCCGGGAGTTATTCACCCCTCCACTTT.

J is TRBJ1-5 and V is TRBV7-9; the D gene is possibly TRBD1 (5 bases). Germline CDR1 and CDR2: SEHNR and FQNEAQ (reference sequence). V was clipped by 1 base and J by 7 bases, with 11 bases between them. This CDR3 is built from 14 residues. The CDR3 DNA reads as TGTGCCAGCAGCTTAGGGGGGGTTCGGCAGCCCCAGCATTTT. As protein: CASSLGGVRQPQHF.

The chain is built from TRBV6-6 and TRBJ1-1; D call uncertain. Germline CDR1 MNHNY, CDR2 SVGAGI (reference sequence). This CDR3 is built from 11 residues. The V gene lost 8 bases and the J gene lost 1 base, with 5 bases spanning the gap. CDR3: CASVQNTEAFF. The CDR3 DNA reads as TGTGCCAGCGTCCAGAACACTGAAGCTTTCTTT.

This chain connects TRBV5-1 to TRBJ2-5, with 13 bases lining up with TRBD2. This CDR3 comprises 17 residues. Trimming took 0 bases from V and 1 from J; bases not matched to a gene: 3. CDR1 and CDR2 (germline): SGHRS, YFSETQ. CDR3 coding DNA: TGCGCCAGCAGCTTGGGAGGACTAGCGGGGGCCCAAGAGACCCAGTACTTC. This codes for CASSLGGLAGAQETQYF.

This clone has a handful of counts. The chain employs TRBV25-1 and TRBJ2-1, with 7 bases lining up with TRBD1. The length of the CDR3 is 18 residues. The V gene's germline CDR1 is MGHDK and CDR2 SYGVNS. V was pared by 5 bases and J by 2 bases, with 15 bases of the junction left unmatched. CDR3 protein: CASSPSRDGQAPYNEQFF. CDR3 bases: TGTGCCAGCAGTCCATCAAGGGACGGACAGGCCCCCTACAATGAGCAGTTCTTC. Full variable domain (outside the CDR3, taken from reference TRBV25-1 and TRBJ2-1): EADIYQTPRYLVIGTGKKITLECSQTMGHDKMYWYQQDPGMELHLIHYSYGVNSTEKGDLSSESTVSRIRTEHFPLTLESARPSHTSQYLCASSPSRDGQAPYNEQFFGPGTRLTVL.

V is TRBV19 and J is TRBJ2-7; TRBD2 agrees at 7 bases. Trimming took 3 bases from V and 4 from J; bases not matched to a gene: 9. The CDR3 consists of 15 residues. Germline lookup yields CDR1 LNHDA and CDR2 SQIVND (reference sequence). CDR3 protein: CASSIRPSGPYEQYF. Here the CDR3 DNA reads TGTGCCAGTAGTATTAGGCCTAGCGGACCGTACGAGCAGTACTTC.

This chain connects TRBV28 to TRBJ2-4, with 9 bases identical to TRBD1. V lost 4 bases to trimming and J lost 3 bases; unmatched junction nucleotides: 4. CDR1 is MDHEN and CDR2 is SYDVKM in the germline V gene. This CDR3 comprises 15 residues. This CDR3 reads CASSWTGAGKNIQYF. CDR3 nucleotides: TGTGCCAGCAGTTGGACAGGGGCAGGCAAAAACATTCAGTACTTC. Together with reference TRBV28 and TRBJ2-4, the CDR3 gives the full variable domain: DVKVTQSSRYLVKRTGEKVFLECVQDMDHENMFWYRQDPGLGLRLIYFSYDVKMKEKGDIPEGYSVSREKKERFSLILESASTNQTSMYLCASSWTGAGKNIQYFGAGTRLSVL.

The chain employs TRBV28 and TRBJ1-1, with D maybe TRBD1 (6 bases). Germline CDR1 is MDHEN and CDR2 is SYDVKM. The CDR3 has 14 amino acids. V was trimmed by 5 bases and J by 4 bases, leaving 14 bases between them. The CDR3 loop reads CASSPPRGGTEAFF. The CDR3 bases are TGTGCCAGCAGTCCCCCGCGAGGGGGCACTGAAGCTTTCTTT.

V and J are TRBV7-2 and TRBJ1-1; D unresolved. V lost 5 bases to trimming and J lost 5 bases, with 9 bases between them. The CDR3 loop spans 12 amino acids. Germline V lookup: CDR1 SGHTA, CDR2 FQGNSA. The CDR3 region has the DNA TGTGCCAGCAGCCAAACGGGGACTGAAGCTTTCTTT. It encodes CASSQTGTEAFF.

This clone came up a few times. This chain uses TRBV5-6 with TRBJ1-3, with TRBD1 identical over 12 bases. V was pared by 2 bases and J by 3 bases, with 9 bases of the junction left unmatched. CDR1 SGHDT and CDR2 YYEEEE come from the germline V gene. There are 18 residues in the CDR3. The CDR3 bases are TGTGCCAGCAGCTTACGCCCCGGGACAGGGGGCTTTGGAAACACCATATATTTT. Encoded protein: CASSLRPGTGGFGNTIYF.

V and J are TRBV19 and TRBJ2-1; TRBD1 might be the D (6 bases). The CDR3 spans 11 residues. Germline CDR1 and CDR2: LNHDA and SQIVND (reference sequence). V was trimmed by 9 bases and J by 9 bases, leaving 12 bases between them. CDR3 in amino acids: CASRGLGEQFF. CDR3 sequence (DNA): TGTGCCAGCAGGGGTTTAGGTGAGCAGTTCTTC. The full variable domain, completed using reference TRBV19 and TRBJ2-1, is DGGITQSPKYLFRKEGQNVTLSCEQNLNHDAMYWYRQDPGQGLRLIYYSQIVNDFQKGDIAEGYSVSREKKESFPLTVTSAQKNPTAFYLCASRGLGEQFFGPGTRLTVL.

The chain employs TRBV7-9 and TRBJ1-2, with 10 bases matching TRBD1. V gave up 5 bases and J gave up 0 bases; unmatched junction bases: 9. There are 17 residues in the CDR3. The V gene's germline CDR1 is SEHNR and CDR2 FQNEAQ (reference sequence). The CDR3 reads CASSQRQGAKANYGYTF. The CDR3 coding sequence is TGTGCCAGCAGCCAAAGACAGGGGGCAAAGGCTAACTATGGCTACACCTTC.

The chain is built from TRBV5-4 and TRBJ1-1, with 8 bases aligning to TRBD1. The germline V gene has CDR1 SGHNT and CDR2 YYREEE (reference sequence). The CDR3 is made up of 15 amino acids. V lost 0 bases to trimming and J lost 3 bases; unmatched junction nucleotides: 4. The DNA of the CDR3 is TGTGCCAGCAGCTTGGGGGGACAGGCCCACACTGAAGCTTTCTTT. Its protein product is CASSLGGQAHTEAFF.